The clone carrying this T cell receptor beta chain showed up many times. Its antigen is unknown. Per the germline V gene, CDR1 is DFQATT and CDR2 is SNEGSKA (reference sequence). The CDR3 has 13 amino acids. Between the trimmed V and J ends, which lost 3 bases and 2 bases, there was a span of 11 bases. The data were obtained in a study of response to subunit inactivated influenza vaccine. Study outcomes and limitations: Authors suggested that a seasonal influenza vaccination recruits few new T cells each time.

TCRdb analysed the RT-PCR reads with MiXCR anew, one entry per CDR3 protein. The sample consists of about 520,000 distinct CDR3 sequences, about 10% of them appearing once. The receptor's source is a man aged 45 to 65 who received an inactivated influenza vaccine. The V call is TRBV20-1, the J call TRBJ2-7; the D is unclear. Material: PBMCs from blood, obtained 35 to 45 days after vaccination. The CDR3 DNA sequence: TGCAGTGCTAGTCGCGACGGTACCTACGAGCAGTACTTC. Protein product: CSASRDGTYEQYF.